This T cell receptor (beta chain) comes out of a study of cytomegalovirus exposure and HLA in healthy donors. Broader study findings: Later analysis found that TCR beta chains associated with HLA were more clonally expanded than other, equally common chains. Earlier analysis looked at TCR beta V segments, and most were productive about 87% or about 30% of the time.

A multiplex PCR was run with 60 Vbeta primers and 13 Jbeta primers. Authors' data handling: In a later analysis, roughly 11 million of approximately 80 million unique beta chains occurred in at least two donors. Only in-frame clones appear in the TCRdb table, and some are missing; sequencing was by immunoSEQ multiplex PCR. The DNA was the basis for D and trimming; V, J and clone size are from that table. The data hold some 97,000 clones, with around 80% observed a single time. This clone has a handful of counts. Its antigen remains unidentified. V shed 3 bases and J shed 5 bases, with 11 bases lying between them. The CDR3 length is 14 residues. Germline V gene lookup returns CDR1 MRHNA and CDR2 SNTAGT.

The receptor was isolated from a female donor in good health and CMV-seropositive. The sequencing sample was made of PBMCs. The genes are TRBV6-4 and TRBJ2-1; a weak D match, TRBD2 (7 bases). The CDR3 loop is CASSEGGANNEQFF. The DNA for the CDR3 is TGTGCCAGCAGTGAAGGGGGGGCCAACAATGAGCAGTTCTTC.